Below, 18 T cell receptor beta chains from the same sample are listed, as sequenced in a study of Ad26.COV2.S vaccination and SARS-CoV-2 variants. As to treatment: around 19 received Ad26.COV2.S at low or high dose, single or two shots; about five received placebo; per-sample allocation not given. Day 63 following the first vaccine or placebo injection was when the samples were taken. Method: immunoSEQ multiplex PCR; TCRdb's copy keeps in-frame clones and lacks some. This table holds 350,000 to 500,000 clones, about 91% found once. The specimen comprised peripheral blood, sampled in a trial of Ad26.COV2.S vaccine versus placebo. These receptors were taken from a person between 18 and 59 years old who received the Ad26.COV2.S COVID-19 vaccine or a placebo.

The chain couples TRBV4-1 to TRBJ1-1; weak D call: TRBD1 (5 bases). The CDR3 is 15 residues long. Looked up from germline, CDR1 is MGHRA and CDR2 is YSYEKL. The V and J ends lost 0 bases and 4 bases respectively, with 12 bases between them. This CDR3 reads CASSQDPPGTTEAFF. CDR3 bases: TGCGCCAGCAGCCAAGATCCCCCAGGGACCACTGAAGCTTTCTTT.

The chain joins TRBV4-1 to TRBJ2-3; 8 nucleotides align to TRBD2. CDR3 length: 17 residues. Germline assignment: CDR1 MGHRA and CDR2 YSYEKL. After removal of 1 base from V and 2 bases from J, the junction contained 8 bases not matched to a gene. This chain's CDR3 is CASSQVAAGAATDTQYF. The CDR3 nucleotides read TGCGCCAGCAGCCAAGTCGCAGCGGGAGCCGCCACAGATACGCAGTATTTT.

This chain uses TRBV6-6 with TRBJ2-7; TRBD2 is a possible D gene (6 bases). Per germline, CDR1 MNHNY and CDR2 SVGAGI (reference sequence). V was pared by 6 bases and J by 3 bases, with 12 bases between. CDR3 length: 13 amino acids. In DNA form, the CDR3 reads TGTGCCAGCAGCCGGGACTCGGGCTACGAGCAGTACTTC. Translation: CASSRDSGYEQYF.

The chain uses TRBV5-1 and TRBJ2-7; 8 positions match TRBD2. Germline loops: CDR1 SGHRS, CDR2 YFSETQ. With V trimmed by 4 bases and J by 3 bases, 12 bases remained unmatched. This CDR3 is 16 amino acids long. CDR3 region: CASSPSPAGEFYEQYV. CDR3 DNA: TGCGCCAGCAGCCCGAGTCCAGCGGGGGAATTCTACGAGCAGTACGTC.

The chain joins TRBV6-4 to TRBJ2-3, with TRBD1 identical over 10 bases. Trimming cost V 6 bases and J 5 bases; bases outside gene matches: 5. CDR1 is MRHNA and CDR2 is SNTAGT in the germline V gene. The CDR3 sequence is 14 residues long. The CDR3 loop reads CASSRTGGGDTQYF. CDR3 sequence (DNA): TGTGCCAGCAGCAGGACAGGGGGAGGAGATACGCAGTATTTT.

J is TRBJ2-3 and V is TRBV2, with D possibly being TRBD1 (5 bases). Between the trimmed V and J ends, which lost 8 bases and 3 bases, there was a span of 12 bases. Germline lookup yields CDR1 SNHLY and CDR2 FYNNEI. The CDR3 runs 13 residues. CDR3 protein: CASVGRKTDTQYF. The DNA for the CDR3 is TGTGCCAGCGTGGGGCGGAAAACAGATACGCAGTATTTT.

The chain joins TRBV11-3 to TRBJ2-7; a weak D match, TRBD1 (9 bases). The germline V and J ends were trimmed by 5 bases and 3 bases, with 17 bases remaining between them. This CDR3 region has 15 residues. Looked up from germline, CDR1 is SGHNT and CDR2 is YENEEA. Here the CDR3 reads CASSHSGTGLYEQYV. The CDR3 coding sequence is TGTGCCAGCAGCCATAGCGGGACAGGGCTCTACGAGCAGTACGTC.

This chain connects TRBV4-2 to TRBJ2-5; possibly TRBD1 or TRBD2 for D (5 bases each). The CDR3 consists of 14 residues. Trimming took off 1 base at V and 5 bases at J, with 11 bases between the two ends. Germline-derived CDR1 and CDR2 are LGHNA and YNFKEQ. The CDR3 region is CASSQVLWGETQYF. CDR3 coding DNA: TGTGCCAGCAGCCAAGTTCTGTGGGGGGAGACCCAGTACTTC.

The genes are TRBV6-1 and TRBJ1-2; no reliable D call. CDR1 and CDR2 (germline): MNHNS, SASEGT. This CDR3 spans 17 amino acids. Trimming removed 6 bases at V and 1 base at J, with 21 bases between. CDR3 loop: CASSEIGPRAVNYGYTF. The CDR3 nucleotides are TGTGCCAGCAGCGAAATCGGACCGCGAGCCGTTAACTATGGCTACACCTTC.

The J gene is TRBJ2-6, the V gene TRBV11-3, with D perhaps given as TRBD1 or TRBD2 (6 bases each). The V end lost 6 bases, the J end lost 0 bases, and 15 bases lay between the germline ends. The CDR3 spans 17 residues. Per germline, CDR1 SGHNT and CDR2 YENEEA. This CDR3 reads CASSRGGLLSGANVLTF. Here the CDR3 DNA reads TGTGCCAGCAGTCGTGGGGGGCTTCTCTCTGGGGCCAACGTCCTGACTTTC.

This clone has a handful of counts. The sample holds other DNA sequences that translate to the same CDR3. For the CDR3, the DNA is TGCGCCAGCAGCTTGGGGACCAACACCGGGGAGCTGTTTTTT. It codes for CASSLGTNTGELFF. The chain joins TRBV5-1 to TRBJ2-2; D call uncertain. CDR1 and CDR2 from the germline V gene are SGHRS and YFSETQ. The V and J ends lost 0 bases and 2 bases respectively, with 5 bases between them. The CDR3 has 14 residues.

The chain has TRBV12-3 or TRBV12-4 and TRBJ1-2, with D unresolved. This CDR3 is built from 13 residues. The V gene lost 6 bases and the J gene lost 4 bases, with 12 bases spanning the gap. CDR3 sequence (DNA): TGTGCCAGCAGCTCAGGACGGCTCTATGGCTACACCTTC. It is translated as CASSSGRLYGYTF.

V gene TRBV4-2 combines with J gene TRBJ1-2; no clear D gene. Trimming stripped 2 bases from V and 0 bases from J, with 7 bases between. The CDR3 sequence is 14 residues long. Germline assignment: CDR1 LGHNA and CDR2 YNFKEQ. The CDR3 sequence: CASSQLTPNYGYTF. The CDR3 DNA follows: TGTGCCAGCAGCCAATTAACACCTAACTATGGCTACACCTTC.

The rearrangement links TRBV9 to TRBJ2-3; D perhaps matches TRBD2 (5 bases). V was trimmed by 1 base and J by 2 bases, leaving 11 bases between them. The CDR3 totals 15 residues. The germline CDR1 and CDR2 sequences are SGDLS and YYNGEE. CDR3 sequence (DNA): TGTGCCAGCAGCGTATTCGGGGTTACCACAGATACGCAGTATTTT. Translating gives CASSVFGVTTDTQYF.

This chain uses TRBV6-5 with TRBJ2-3; D could derive from TRBD1 or TRBD2 (6 bases each). The V gene lost 2 bases and the J gene lost 5 bases, with 17 bases spanning the gap. This CDR3 is built from 16 residues. CDR1 and CDR2 from the germline V gene are MNHEY and SVGAGI. In DNA, the CDR3 is TGTGCCAGCAGTTACCAACAAACGGGGGCTGGAGATACGCAGTATTTT. The encoded protein is CASSYQQTGAGDTQYF.

J is TRBJ1-4 and V is TRBV5-1, with D perhaps TRBD1 (6 bases). CDR3 size: 14 residues. V shed 6 bases and J shed 0 bases, with 9 bases lying between them. CDR1 and CDR2 from the germline V gene are SGHRS and YFSETQ. The DNA for the CDR3 is TGCGCCAGCACCTCAGGGGCAACTAATGAAAAACTGTTTTTT. Residues: CASTSGATNEKLFF.

This clone was seen a single time. V and J are TRBV7-8 and TRBJ1-5; D may be TRBD1 (6 bases). CDR1 is SGHVS and CDR2 is FQNEAQ in the germline V gene. V lost 2 bases and J lost 3, with 14 bases in between. The CDR3 length is 16 residues. The DNA of the CDR3 is TGTGCCAGCAGCTTAATTAGGTGGACAGACAATCAGCCCCAGCATTTT. This codes for CASSLIRWTDNQPQHF. Together with reference TRBV7-8 and TRBJ1-5, the CDR3 gives the full variable domain: GAGVSQSPRYKVAKRGQDVALRCDPISGHVSLFWYQQALGQGPEFLTYFQNEAQLDKSGLPSDRFFAERPEGSVSTLKIQRTQQEDSAVYLCASSLIRWTDNQPQHFGDGTRLSIL.

V gene TRBV25-1 combines with J gene TRBJ2-5, with a tentative D call TRBD2 (7 bases). V was trimmed by 1 base and J by 5 bases, leaving 14 bases between them. The germline V gene has CDR1 MGHDK and CDR2 SYGVNS. The CDR3 is 15 amino acids. CDR3 loop: CASSEFSGGEETQYF. In DNA form, the CDR3 reads TGTGCCAGCAGTGAATTTTCGGGGGGCGAGGAGACCCAGTACTTC.